This T cell receptor (beta chain) is from a study of T cell responses to AZD1222 COVID-19 vaccine. This CDR3 is 16 amino acids long. V lost 0 bases to trimming and J lost 9 bases; unmatched junction nucleotides: 9. Germline V CDR1 and CDR2: SGDLS, YYNGEE. Study-wide points: Sampling captured repertoires only after the peak T cell response. A rise in Spike-specific TCR breadth and depth followed two AZD1222 doses. The donors showed a predominance of white British ancestry and of females, with possible underestimation of clonal diversity. Targets within unmutated variant regions were reportedly found for nearly half of spike-specific TCRs.

To note about this clone: Its antigen is not identified.

The assay was immunoSEQ multiplex PCR, and TCRdb's table has in-frame clones only and misses some. Among some 130,000 clones listed, 80% to 90% were seen once. This chain links TRBV9 with TRBJ2-1, with 10 nucleotides matching TRBD2. Sequences were derived from peripheral blood, sampled on day 0 of AZD1222 vaccination. The clonotype was recovered from an adult in good health. The CDR3 reads CASSVDLAGVLSEQFF. CDR3 DNA sequence: TGTGCCAGCAGCGTAGATCTAGCGGGGGTGCTGTCTGAGCAGTTCTTC.